Listed below are T cell receptor beta chains from one sample, sequenced in a study of T cell repertoires in cytomegalovirus infection. TCRdb re-called the reads through MiXCR, storing one row per CDR3 protein. This table has 100,000 to 150,000 distinct CDR3 sequences, 32% appearing once. These TCRs are of unknown antigen specificity. The specimen was CD8+ T cells from cultured PBMCs, collected from culture after CMV antigen stimulation. These receptors all come from a human donor in good health (CMV status not recorded). Some clones in this sample may be carry-over from other donors' samples. CDR3s include the opening cysteine and the closing phenylalanine or tryptophan. D genes are given only for firm matches. Some rows mark clone size as missing; the rest say once, few, many or name a class of expanded clone.

j_call: TRBJ2-1; v_call: TRBV12-3/TRBV12-4; clone_size: -; d_call: -; cdr3_aa: CASSPGEPRNIGKYNEQFF; cdr3_nt: TGTGCCAGCAGCCCAGGGGAACCTAGGAACATAGGGAAGTACAATGAGCAGTTCTTC
j_call: TRBJ1-1; v_call: TRBV11-2; clone_size: many; d_call: -; cdr3_aa: CASSLPGGKTEAFF; cdr3_nt: TGTGCCAGCAGCTTGCCGGGAGGAAAGACTGAAGCTTTCTTT
j_call: TRBJ2-7; v_call: TRBV5-1; clone_size: -; d_call: TRBD1; cdr3_aa: CASSYDRDRVTYEQYF; cdr3_nt: TGCGCCAGCAGCTACGACCGGGACAGGGTCACCTACGAGCAGTACTTC
j_call: TRBJ1-2; v_call: TRBV27; clone_size: many; d_call: -; cdr3_aa: CASSPMQGRYGYTF; cdr3_nt: TGTGCCAGCAGTCCCATGCAGGGTCGCTATGGCTACACCTTC
j_call: TRBJ1-2; v_call: TRBV6-5; clone_size: -; d_call: -; cdr3_aa: CASSYSDYGYTF; cdr3_nt: TGTGCCAGCAGTTATTCGGACTATGGCTACACCTTC
j_call: TRBJ2-7; v_call: TRBV19; clone_size: -; d_call: -; cdr3_aa: CASSIMGHPPPEQYF; cdr3_nt: TGTGCCAGTAGTATTATGGGACATCCACCTCCCGAGCAGTACTTC
j_call: TRBJ2-5; v_call: TRBV7-9; clone_size: -; d_call: TRBD1; cdr3_aa: CASGFGQAQETQYF; cdr3_nt: TGTGCCAGCGGCTTCGGACAGGCCCAAGAGACCCAGTACTTC
j_call: TRBJ1-4; v_call: TRBV7-3; clone_size: -; d_call: -; cdr3_aa: CASSSLSGQKDEKLFF; cdr3_nt: TGTGCCAGCAGCTCCCTTTCCGGCCAGAAGGATGAAAAACTGTTTTTT
j_call: TRBJ2-1; v_call: TRBV9; clone_size: few; d_call: -; cdr3_aa: CASSVGGTQGFYNEQFF; cdr3_nt: TGTGCCAGCAGCGTAGGAGGGACCCAGGGTTTCTACAATGAGCAGTTCTTC
j_call: TRBJ1-4; v_call: TRBV7-8; clone_size: -; d_call: TRBD1; cdr3_aa: CASSNQPGQGNEKLFF; cdr3_nt: TGTGCCAGCAGCAATCAGCCGGGACAGGGTAATGAAAAACTGTTTTTT
j_call: TRBJ2-2; v_call: TRBV12-3/TRBV12-4; clone_size: few; d_call: -; cdr3_aa: CASSFVSSGELFF; cdr3_nt: TGTGCCAGCAGTTTCGTCAGTTCCGGGGAGCTGTTTTTT
j_call: TRBJ1-5; v_call: TRBV4-2; clone_size: -; d_call: -; cdr3_aa: CASSQEHYQPQHF; cdr3_nt: TGTGCCAGCAGCCAAGAACACTACCAGCCCCAGCATTTT
j_call: TRBJ1-2; v_call: TRBV6-2/TRBV6-3; clone_size: -; d_call: -; cdr3_aa: CASGPGPRNYGYTF; cdr3_nt: TGTGCCAGCGGACCGGGACCGAGGAACTATGGCTACACCTTC
j_call: TRBJ2-1; v_call: TRBV7-2; clone_size: few; d_call: -; cdr3_aa: CASSNFIDAPGLYNEQFF; cdr3_nt: TGTGCCAGCAGCAATTTTATTGACGCCCCAGGGCTCTACAATGAGCAGTTCTTC
j_call: TRBJ1-2; v_call: TRBV29-1; clone_size: -; d_call: -; cdr3_aa: CSVGTGTPNYGYTF; cdr3_nt: TGCAGCGTTGGTACAGGAACTCCTAACTATGGCTACACCTTC
j_call: TRBJ1-5; v_call: TRBV28; clone_size: -; d_call: -; cdr3_aa: CASRVPRDNVQPQHF; cdr3_nt: TGTGCCAGCAGGGTACCCAGGGATAATGTCCAGCCCCAGCATTTT
j_call: TRBJ1-6; v_call: TRBV4-1; clone_size: -; d_call: TRBD1; cdr3_aa: CASSQDSPGGSYSPLHF; cdr3_nt: TGTGCCAGCAGCCAAGATTCCCCAGGGGGCTCTTATTCACCCCTCCACTTT
j_call: TRBJ1-1; v_call: TRBV11-2; clone_size: many; d_call: -; cdr3_aa: CASSLVQGRNTEAFF; cdr3_nt: TGTGCCAGCAGCTTAGTTCAGGGGCGGAACACTGAAGCTTTCTTT
j_call: TRBJ1-4; v_call: TRBV7-2; clone_size: many; d_call: -; cdr3_aa: CASSLNRVNEKLFF; cdr3_nt: TGTGCCAGCAGCTTGAACAGGGTTAATGAAAAACTGTTTTTT
j_call: TRBJ2-1; v_call: TRBV6-6; clone_size: -; d_call: TRBD1; cdr3_aa: CASSPLRDSYNEQFF; cdr3_nt: TGTGCCAGCAGTCCCCTCCGGGACAGCTACAATGAGCAGTTCTTC
j_call: TRBJ1-2; v_call: TRBV5-4; clone_size: -; d_call: -; cdr3_aa: CASSLVHSSPSGYTF; cdr3_nt: TGTGCCAGCAGCTTGGTACATTCTTCCCCCAGTGGCTACACCTTC
j_call: TRBJ2-7; v_call: TRBV2; clone_size: -; d_call: -; cdr3_aa: CASSLDEQYF; cdr3_nt: TGTGCCAGCAGTCTGGACGAGCAGTACTTC
j_call: TRBJ1-5; v_call: TRBV27; clone_size: -; d_call: -; cdr3_aa: CASSGPGAADRNQPQHF; cdr3_nt: TGTGCCAGCAGTGGGCCGGGGGCCGCCGATCGCAATCAGCCCCAGCATTTT
j_call: TRBJ2-7; v_call: TRBV4-3; clone_size: few; d_call: TRBD1; cdr3_aa: CASSQDRISYEQYF; cdr3_nt: TGCGCCAGCAGCCAGGACAGGATCTCCTACGAGCAGTACTTC
j_call: TRBJ1-4; v_call: TRBV6-6; clone_size: -; d_call: -; cdr3_aa: CASSYGGEGEKLFF; cdr3_nt: TGTGCCAGCAGTTATGGAGGGGAGGGAGAAAAACTGTTTTTT
j_call: TRBJ2-7; v_call: TRBV2; clone_size: few; d_call: -; cdr3_aa: CASNGRPHEQYF; cdr3_nt: TGTGCCTCGAATGGTCGGCCCCACGAGCAGTACTTC
j_call: TRBJ2-3; v_call: TRBV7-6; clone_size: many; d_call: TRBD1; cdr3_aa: CASSRIPTGTDTQYF; cdr3_nt: TGTGCCAGCAGCCGAATCCCGACAGGGACAGATACGCAGTATTTT
j_call: TRBJ2-1; v_call: TRBV28; clone_size: -; d_call: TRBD1; cdr3_aa: CASKPDRGHYNEQFF; cdr3_nt: TGTGCCAGTAAACCTGACAGGGGCCACTACAATGAGCAGTTCTTC
j_call: TRBJ1-2; v_call: TRBV6-5; clone_size: -; d_call: -; cdr3_aa: CASSVSVQTGGYTF; cdr3_nt: TGTGCCAGCAGCGTATCAGTTCAAACGGGGGGCTACACCTTC
j_call: TRBJ2-4; v_call: TRBV2; clone_size: few; d_call: -; cdr3_aa: CASSVTDKSKNIQYF; cdr3_nt: TGTGCCAGCAGTGTAACAGACAAATCTAAAAACATTCAGTACTTC
j_call: TRBJ2-1; v_call: TRBV7-2; clone_size: many; d_call: -; cdr3_aa: CASRGLAYNEQFF; cdr3_nt: TGTGCCAGCAGGGGGCTAGCCTACAATGAGCAGTTCTTC
j_call: TRBJ2-7; v_call: TRBV2; clone_size: few; d_call: -; cdr3_aa: CASSVGRASYEQYF; cdr3_nt: TGTGCCAGCAGTGTGGGACGGGCCTCCTACGAGCAGTACTTC
j_call: TRBJ2-1; v_call: TRBV7-6; clone_size: -; d_call: -; cdr3_aa: CASRAGLWNEQFF; cdr3_nt: TGTGCCAGCAGGGCGGGACTCTGGAATGAGCAGTTCTTC
j_call: TRBJ2-1; v_call: TRBV7-2; clone_size: -; d_call: -; cdr3_aa: CASSPGTFYNEQFF; cdr3_nt: TGTGCCAGCAGCCCGGGAACTTTTTACAATGAGCAGTTCTTC
j_call: TRBJ2-4; v_call: TRBV5-1; clone_size: -; d_call: -; cdr3_aa: CASSPPEALNIQYF; cdr3_nt: TGCGCCAGCAGCCCCCCGGAGGCACTAAACATTCAGTACTTC